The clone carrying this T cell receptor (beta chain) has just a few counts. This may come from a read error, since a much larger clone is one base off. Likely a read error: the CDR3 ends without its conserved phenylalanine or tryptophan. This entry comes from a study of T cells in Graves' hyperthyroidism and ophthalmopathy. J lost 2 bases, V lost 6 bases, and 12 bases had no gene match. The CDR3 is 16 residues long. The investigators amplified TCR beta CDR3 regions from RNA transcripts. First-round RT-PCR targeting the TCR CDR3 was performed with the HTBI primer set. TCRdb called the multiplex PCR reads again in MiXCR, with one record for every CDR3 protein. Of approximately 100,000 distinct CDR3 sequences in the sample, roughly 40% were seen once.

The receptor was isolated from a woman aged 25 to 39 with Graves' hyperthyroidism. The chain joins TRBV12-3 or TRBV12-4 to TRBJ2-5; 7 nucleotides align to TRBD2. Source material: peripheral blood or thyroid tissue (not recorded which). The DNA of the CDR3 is TGTGCCAGCAGCCTACAAGCGGGACTTGAACAAGAGACCCAGTACCTC. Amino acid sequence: CASSLQAGLEQETQYL.